This T cell receptor (beta chain) was documented in a study of Ad26.COV2.S vaccination and SARS-CoV-2 variants. With regard to this clone: Its antigen is undetermined.

Data came from immunoSEQ multiplex PCR; TCRdb stores just in-frame clones and leaves some out. Of roughly 510,000 clones listed, 70% to 90% are singletons. This sample's treatment: roughly 19 received Ad26.COV2.S at low or high dose, single or two shots; 5 received placebo; per-sample allocation not given. Day 63 following the first vaccine or placebo injection was when the samples were taken. The vaccine delivered Wuhan-strain SARS-CoV-2 spike through an Ad26 vector. The V end lost 1 base, the J end lost 1 base, and 7 bases lay between the germline ends. Germline V CDR1 and CDR2: SGHTA, FQGNSA. This CDR3 is 14 amino acids long. General study findings and limits: An underestimation of total T cell responses may have resulted from the TCR breadth and depth analyses. Comparable non-spike TCR breadth was observed in vaccine and placebo recipients.

Material: peripheral blood, obtained in a trial of Ad26.COV2.S vaccine versus placebo. This clonotype was obtained from a person aged 18-65 years who received the Ad26.COV2.S COVID-19 vaccine or a placebo. V is TRBV7-2 and J is TRBJ1-1; D is unclear. In DNA form, the CDR3 reads TGTGCCAGCAGCTTAGGGGCGAAGAACACTGAAGCTTTCTTT. Translation gives CASSLGAKNTEAFF.